This is a list of T cell receptor beta chains from one sample in a study of T cell responses to AZD1222 COVID-19 vaccine. Profiling relied on immunoSEQ multiplex PCR, and the TCRdb table lists in-frame clones only, not all of them. The sample carries 100,000 to 150,000 clones, around nine tenths recorded once. This sample comprised peripheral blood, obtained on day 0 of MenACWY control vaccination. These TCRs come from an adult in good health. CDR3s include the opening cysteine and the closing phenylalanine or tryptophan. The D gene is left open where the match is weak. Clone sizes are given selectively: once, few, many, or a class where the clone is expanded.

j_call d_call v_call cdr3_length clone_size cdr3_nt cdr3_aa
TRBJ2-2 TRBD2 TRBV6-4 16 few TGTGCCAGCAGTGACTCTAGCGGGAGGGACACCGGGGAGCTGTTTTTT CASSDSSGRDTGELFF
TRBJ2-2 . TRBV12-3/TRBV12-4 12 . TGTGCCAGCAGTTTAGGAACCGGGGAGCTGTTTTTT CASSLGTGELFF
TRBJ2-7 TRBD2 TRBV11-2 17 . TGTGCCAGCAGCTTAATGGGCGGGAGGGCCCCGGGCGGCGAGCAGTACTTC CASSLMGGRAPGGEQYF
TRBJ2-2 . TRBV18 15 . TGTGCCAGCTCACCAGTCTCGCAGGGCACCGGGGAGCTGTTTTTT CASSPVSQGTGELFF
TRBJ1-1 . TRBV7-9 14 . TGTGCCAGCAGCTTAGTTGGCGGGGGCACTGAAGCTTTCTTT CASSLVGGGTEAFF
TRBJ1-4 . TRBV9 15 . TGTGCCAGCAGCGTTGGCTGGGCAACTAATGAAAAACTGTTTTTT CASSVGWATNEKLFF
TRBJ1-3 . TRBV5-6 14 . TGTGCCAGCAGCCCAGGGGACGTCGGAAACACCATATATTTT CASSPGDVGNTIYF
TRBJ2-1 TRBD2 TRBV7-3 16 . TGTGCCAGCAGCTTTTCGGCGGGAGCCCATTACAATGAGCAGTTCTTC CASSFSAGAHYNEQFF
TRBJ2-7 TRBD2 TRBV7-3 18 . TGTGCCAGCACCCTTCCAGCCGGGACTAGCGGGAGGAACTACGAGCAGTACTTC CASTLPAGTSGRNYEQYF
TRBJ2-7 TRBD2 TRBV25-1 14 . TGTGCCAGCAGTGCCAGCGGGAGCGTCTACGAGCAGTACTTC CASSASGSVYEQYF
TRBJ1-2 . TRBV28 14 . TGTGCCAGCAGTTTAGGGGCGGGGCACTATGGCTACACCTTC CASSLGAGHYGYTF
TRBJ2-3 . TRBV10-2 13 . TGCGCCAGCAGTAAAGGGACCTCGGATACGCAGTATTTT CASSKGTSDTQYF
TRBJ2-7 . TRBV28 16 few TGTGCCAGCAGTAAACCTCAGGGGGGAAGACCCTACGAGCAGTACTTC CASSKPQGGRPYEQYF
TRBJ2-1 . TRBV12-5 15 . TGTGCTAGTGGTTTCGGAGTAGACTCCTACAATGAGCAGTTCTTC CASGFGVDSYNEQFF
TRBJ2-7 TRBD1 TRBV5-5 16 . TGTGCCAGCAGCCGCGCCGGACAGGGAGATCTCTACGAGCAGTACTTC CASSRAGQGDLYEQYF
TRBJ1-2 . TRBV28 11 few TGTGCCAGCAGTTTCTTGGGAAATAACACCTTC CASSFLGNNTF
TRBJ2-7 TRBD1 TRBV6-5 15 . TGTGCCAGCAGTCCGGATACAGGGGCGGTCTACGAGCAGTACTTC CASSPDTGAVYEQYF
TRBJ2-2 . TRBV11-2 14 . TGTGCCAGCAGCCCGGCCCATTACACCGGGGAGCTGTTTTTT CASSPAHYTGELFF
TRBJ1-2 . TRBV7-9 13 . TGTGCCAGCAGCTCGGGGTTCAACTATGGCTACACCTTC CASSSGFNYGYTF
TRBJ1-5 . TRBV30 13 few TGTGCCTGGAGTCTCCAGGGCGCCCAGCCCCAGCATTTT CAWSLQGAQPQHF
TRBJ1-1 . TRBV5-1 14 once TGCGCCAGCAGCTTGGCCGGAGGGAACACTGAAGCTTTCTTT CASSLAGGNTEAFF
TRBJ2-1 TRBD2 TRBV11-3 17 . TGTGCCAGCAGCTCGGGACTACTAGCGGGCCCTTACAATGAGCAGTTCTTC CASSSGLLAGPYNEQFF
TRBJ2-7 TRBD1 TRBV29-1 13 . TGCAGCGTTAGGACAGGCACCTCCTACGAGCAGTACTTC CSVRTGTSYEQYF
TRBJ2-7 TRBD2 TRBV6-5 15 few TGTGCCAGCAGCTCAGGACTAGCCCCCGGCTACGAGCAGTACTTC CASSSGLAPGYEQYF
TRBJ1-6 . TRBV27 16 . TGTGCCAGCAGTTGGACAGCGGGCTCCTATAATTCACCCCTCCACTTT CASSWTAGSYNSPLHF
TRBJ2-7 . TRBV11-2 17 many TGTGCCAGCAGCTCCCTTTCCGGGACCCGGTTGAACTACGAGCAGTACTTC CASSSLSGTRLNYEQYF